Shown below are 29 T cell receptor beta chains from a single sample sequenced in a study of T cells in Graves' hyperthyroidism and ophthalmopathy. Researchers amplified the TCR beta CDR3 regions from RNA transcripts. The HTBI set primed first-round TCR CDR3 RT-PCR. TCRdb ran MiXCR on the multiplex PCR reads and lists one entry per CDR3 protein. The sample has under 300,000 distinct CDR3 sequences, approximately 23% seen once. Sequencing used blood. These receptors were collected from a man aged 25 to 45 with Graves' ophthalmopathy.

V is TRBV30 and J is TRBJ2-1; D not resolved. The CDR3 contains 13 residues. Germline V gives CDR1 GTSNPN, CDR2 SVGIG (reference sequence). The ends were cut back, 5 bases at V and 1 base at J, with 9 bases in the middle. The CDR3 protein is CAWSAVSYNEQFF. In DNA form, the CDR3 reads TGTGCCTGGTCGGCAGTGTCCTACAATGAGCAGTTCTTC. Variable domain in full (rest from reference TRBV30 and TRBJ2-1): SQTIHQWPATLVQPVGSPLSLECTVEGTSNPNLYWYRQAAGRGLQLLFYSVGIGQISSEVPQNLSASRPQDRQFILSSKKLLLSDSGFYLCAWSAVSYNEQFFGPGTRLTVL.

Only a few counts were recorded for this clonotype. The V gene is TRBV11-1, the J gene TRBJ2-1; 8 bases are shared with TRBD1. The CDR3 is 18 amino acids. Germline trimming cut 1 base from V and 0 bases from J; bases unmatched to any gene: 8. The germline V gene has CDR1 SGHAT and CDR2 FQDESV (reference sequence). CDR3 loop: CASSLVGTGKSSYNEQFF. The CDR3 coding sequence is TGTGCCAGCAGCTTAGTGGGGACAGGCAAAAGCTCCTACAATGAGCAGTTCTTC.

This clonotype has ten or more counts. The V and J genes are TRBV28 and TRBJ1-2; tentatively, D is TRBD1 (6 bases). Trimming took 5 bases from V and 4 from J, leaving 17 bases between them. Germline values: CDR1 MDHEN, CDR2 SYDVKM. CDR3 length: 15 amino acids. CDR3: CASSPPDRSAYGYTF. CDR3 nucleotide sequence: TGTGCCAGCAGTCCTCCGGACAGATCAGCCTATGGCTACACCTTC.

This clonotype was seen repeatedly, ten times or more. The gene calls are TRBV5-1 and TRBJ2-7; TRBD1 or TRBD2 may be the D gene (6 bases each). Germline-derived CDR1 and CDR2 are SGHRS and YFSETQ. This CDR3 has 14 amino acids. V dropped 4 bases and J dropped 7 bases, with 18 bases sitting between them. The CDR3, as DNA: TGCGCCAGCAGCCTGGAGGGGGGAGTGAGAGAGCAGTACTTC. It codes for CASSLEGGVREQYF.

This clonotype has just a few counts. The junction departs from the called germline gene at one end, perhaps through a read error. CDR3 loop: CASSPTPGARNIQYF. CDR3 coding DNA: TGTGCCAGTAGTCCGACCCCGGGGGCCAGAAACATTCAGTACTTC. The chain carries TRBV19 and TRBJ2-4; possibly TRBD1 or TRBD2 for D (6 bases each). The CDR3 totals 15 residues. Germline V gene data show CDR1 as LNHDA and CDR2 as SQIVND (reference sequence).

CDR3 amino acids: CASSRDGETQYF. The CDR3 bases are TGCGCCAGCAGCAGGGATGGAGAGACCCAGTACTTC. This rearrangement joins TRBV5-1 to TRBJ2-5; D is unresolved. This CDR3 contains 12 residues. Germline CDR1 reads SGHRS; CDR2 reads YFSETQ. V was trimmed by 4 bases and J by 4 bases, leaving 8 bases between them.

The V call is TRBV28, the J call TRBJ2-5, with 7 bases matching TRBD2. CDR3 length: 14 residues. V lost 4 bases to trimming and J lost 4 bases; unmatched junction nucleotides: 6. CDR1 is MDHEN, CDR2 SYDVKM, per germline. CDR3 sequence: CASSSRPGGETQYF. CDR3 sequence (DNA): TGTGCCAGCAGTTCCCGACCGGGGGGAGAGACCCAGTACTTC.

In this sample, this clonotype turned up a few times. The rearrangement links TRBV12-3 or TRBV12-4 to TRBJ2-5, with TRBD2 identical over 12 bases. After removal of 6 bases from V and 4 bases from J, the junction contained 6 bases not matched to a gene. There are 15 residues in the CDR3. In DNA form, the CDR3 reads TGTGCCAGCAGACGGACTAGCGGGACTTCAGAGACCCAGTACTTC. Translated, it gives CASRRTSGTSETQYF.

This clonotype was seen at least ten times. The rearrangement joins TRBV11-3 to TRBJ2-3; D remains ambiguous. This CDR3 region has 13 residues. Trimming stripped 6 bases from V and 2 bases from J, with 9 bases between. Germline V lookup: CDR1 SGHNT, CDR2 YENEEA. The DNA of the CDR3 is TGTGCCAGCAGGAGCCGGAACACAGATACGCAGTATTTT. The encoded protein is CASRSRNTDTQYF.

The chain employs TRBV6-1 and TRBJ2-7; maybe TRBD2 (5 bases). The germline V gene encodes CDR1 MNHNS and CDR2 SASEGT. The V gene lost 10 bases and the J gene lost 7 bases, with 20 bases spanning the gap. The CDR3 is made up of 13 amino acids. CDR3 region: CATAGLDPKEQYF. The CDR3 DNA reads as TGTGCCACAGCCGGACTGGACCCAAAAGAGCAGTACTTC.

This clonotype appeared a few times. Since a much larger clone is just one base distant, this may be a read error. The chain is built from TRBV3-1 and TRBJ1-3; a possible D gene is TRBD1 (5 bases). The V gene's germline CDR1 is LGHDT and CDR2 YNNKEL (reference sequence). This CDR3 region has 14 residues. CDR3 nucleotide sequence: TGTGCCAGCAGCTTAGGACACTCTGGAGACACCATATATTTT. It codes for CASSLGHSGDTIYF.

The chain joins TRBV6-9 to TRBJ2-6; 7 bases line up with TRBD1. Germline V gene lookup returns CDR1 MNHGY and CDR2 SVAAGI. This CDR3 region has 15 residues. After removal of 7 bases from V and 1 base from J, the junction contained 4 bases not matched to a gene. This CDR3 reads CASTPGQSGANVLTF. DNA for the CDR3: TGTGCCAGCACTCCGGGACAGTCTGGGGCCAACGTCCTGACTTTC.

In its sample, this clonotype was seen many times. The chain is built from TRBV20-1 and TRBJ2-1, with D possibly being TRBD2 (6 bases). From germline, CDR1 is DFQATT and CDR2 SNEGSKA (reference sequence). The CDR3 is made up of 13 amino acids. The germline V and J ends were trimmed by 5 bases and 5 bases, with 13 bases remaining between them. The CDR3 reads CSAERTTNNEQFF. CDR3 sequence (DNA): TGCAGTGCTGAGCGGACTACAAACAATGAGCAGTTCTTC.

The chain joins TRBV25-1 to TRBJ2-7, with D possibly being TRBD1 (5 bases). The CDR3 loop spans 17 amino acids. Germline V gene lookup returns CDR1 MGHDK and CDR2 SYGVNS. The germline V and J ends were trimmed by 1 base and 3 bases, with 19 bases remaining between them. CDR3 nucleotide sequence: TGTGCCAGCAGTGAATGGGTCACAGGAGTGGGGCTCTACGAGCAGTACTTC. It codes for CASSEWVTGVGLYEQYF.

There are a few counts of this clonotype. CDR3 DNA sequence: TGTGCCAGCAAGCCGGGAGGATCCTCTGGAAACACCATATATTTT. Residues: CASKPGGSSGNTIYF. The V call is TRBV6-1, the J call TRBJ1-3; D is unclear. This CDR3 comprises 15 residues. CDR1 and CDR2 (germline): MNHNS, SASEGT. V was trimmed by 7 bases and J by 0 bases, leaving 13 bases between them.

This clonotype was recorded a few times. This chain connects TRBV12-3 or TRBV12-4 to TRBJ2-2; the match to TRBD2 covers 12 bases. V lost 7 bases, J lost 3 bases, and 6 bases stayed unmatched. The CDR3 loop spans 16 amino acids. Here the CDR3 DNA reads TGTGCCAGCACCCCCCTAGCGGGAGGGCACACCGGGGAGCTGTTTTTT. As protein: CASTPLAGGHTGELFF.

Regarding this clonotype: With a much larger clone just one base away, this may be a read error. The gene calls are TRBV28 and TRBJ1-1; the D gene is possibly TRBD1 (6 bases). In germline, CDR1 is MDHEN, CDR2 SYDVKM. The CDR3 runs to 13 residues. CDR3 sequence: CASRRQENTEALF. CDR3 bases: TGTGCCAGCAGACGACAGGAAAACACTGAAGCTTTATTT.

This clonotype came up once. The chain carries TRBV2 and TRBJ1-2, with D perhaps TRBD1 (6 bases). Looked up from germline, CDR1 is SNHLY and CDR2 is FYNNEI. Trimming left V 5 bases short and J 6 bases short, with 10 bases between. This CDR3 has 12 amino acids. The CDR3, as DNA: TGTGCCAGCAGTACGACAGGAGATGGCTACACCTTC. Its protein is CASSTTGDGYTF.

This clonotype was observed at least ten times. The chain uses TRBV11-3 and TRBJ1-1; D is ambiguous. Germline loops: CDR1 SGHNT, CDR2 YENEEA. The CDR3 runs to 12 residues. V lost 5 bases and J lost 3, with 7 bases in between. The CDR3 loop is CASSRSHTEAFF. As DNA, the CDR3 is TGTGCCAGCAGCCGTTCTCACACTGAAGCTTTCTTT.

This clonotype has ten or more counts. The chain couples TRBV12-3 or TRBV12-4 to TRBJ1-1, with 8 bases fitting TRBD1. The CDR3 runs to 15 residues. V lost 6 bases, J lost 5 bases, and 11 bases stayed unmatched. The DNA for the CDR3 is TGTGCCAGCAGCGAAAACAGGGGGTCGGGGACTGAAGCTTTCTTT. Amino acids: CASSENRGSGTEAFF.

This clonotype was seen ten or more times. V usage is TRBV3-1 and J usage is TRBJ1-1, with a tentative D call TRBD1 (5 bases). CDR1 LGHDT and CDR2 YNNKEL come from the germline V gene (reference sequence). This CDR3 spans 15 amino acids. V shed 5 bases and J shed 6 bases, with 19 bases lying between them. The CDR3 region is CASSYATGQGAEAFF. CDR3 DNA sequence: TGTGCCAGCAGCTATGCAACAGGTCAAGGAGCTGAAGCTTTCTTT.

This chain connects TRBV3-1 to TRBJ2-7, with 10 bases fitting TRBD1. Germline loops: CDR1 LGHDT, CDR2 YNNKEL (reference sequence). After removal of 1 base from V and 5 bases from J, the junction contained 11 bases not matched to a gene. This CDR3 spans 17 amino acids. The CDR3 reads CASSQGRTGGGRHEQYF. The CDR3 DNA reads TGTGCCAGCAGCCAAGGAAGGACAGGGGGTGGTCGCCACGAGCAGTACTTC.

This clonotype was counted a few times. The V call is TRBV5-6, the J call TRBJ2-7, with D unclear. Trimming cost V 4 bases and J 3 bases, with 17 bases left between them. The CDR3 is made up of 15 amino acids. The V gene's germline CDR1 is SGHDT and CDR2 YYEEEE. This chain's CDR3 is CASSLQRNNVYEQYF. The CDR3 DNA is TGTGCCAGCAGCCTACAACGGAATAACGTCTACGAGCAGTACTTC.

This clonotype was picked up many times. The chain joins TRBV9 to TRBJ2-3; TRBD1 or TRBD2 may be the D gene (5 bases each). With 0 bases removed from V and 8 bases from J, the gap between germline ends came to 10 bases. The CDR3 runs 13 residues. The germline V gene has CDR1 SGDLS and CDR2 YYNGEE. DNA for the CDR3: TGTGCCAGCAGCGTAGTAACAGGAGGTACGCAGTATTTT. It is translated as CASSVVTGGTQYF.

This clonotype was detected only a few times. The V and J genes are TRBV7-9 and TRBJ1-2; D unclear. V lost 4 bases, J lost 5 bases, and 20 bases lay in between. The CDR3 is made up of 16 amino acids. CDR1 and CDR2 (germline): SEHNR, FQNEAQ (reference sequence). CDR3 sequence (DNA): TGTGCCAGCAGCTCCCCCCCGGGCACCCCTCGGTATGGCTACACCTTC. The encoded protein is CASSSPPGTPRYGYTF.

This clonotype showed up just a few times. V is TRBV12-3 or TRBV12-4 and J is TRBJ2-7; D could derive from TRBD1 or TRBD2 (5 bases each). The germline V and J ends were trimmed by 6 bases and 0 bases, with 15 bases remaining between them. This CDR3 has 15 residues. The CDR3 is CASSLGTQGSYEQYF. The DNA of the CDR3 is TGTGCCAGCAGCCTGGGGACCCAGGGCTCCTACGAGCAGTACTTC.

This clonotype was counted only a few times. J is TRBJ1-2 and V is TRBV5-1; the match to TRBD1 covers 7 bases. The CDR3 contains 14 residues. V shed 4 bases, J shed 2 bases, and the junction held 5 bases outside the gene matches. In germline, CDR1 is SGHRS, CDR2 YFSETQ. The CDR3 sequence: CASSRDSPNYGYTF. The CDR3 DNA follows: TGCGCCAGCAGCAGGGACAGCCCAAACTATGGCTACACCTTC. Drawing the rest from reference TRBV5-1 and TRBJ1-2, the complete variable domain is KAGVTQTPRYLIKTRGQQVTLSCSPISGHRSVSWYQQTPGQGLQFLFEYFSETQRNKGNFPGRFSGRQFSNSRSEMNVSTLELGDSALYLCASSRDSPNYGYTFGSGTRLTVV.

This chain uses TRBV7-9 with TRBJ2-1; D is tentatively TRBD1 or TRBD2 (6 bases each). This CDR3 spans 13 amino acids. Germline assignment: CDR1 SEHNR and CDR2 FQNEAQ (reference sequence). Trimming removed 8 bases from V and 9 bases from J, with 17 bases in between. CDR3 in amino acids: CASGIVGGGEQFF. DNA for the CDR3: TGTGCCAGCGGGATTGTAGGGGGAGGTGAGCAGTTCTTC. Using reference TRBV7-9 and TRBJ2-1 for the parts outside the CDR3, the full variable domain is DTGVSQNPRHKITKRGQNVTFRCDPISEHNRLYWYRQTLGQGPEFLTYFQNEAQLEKSRLLSDRFSAERPKGSFSTLEIQRTEQGDSAMYLCASGIVGGGEQFFGPGTRLTVL.

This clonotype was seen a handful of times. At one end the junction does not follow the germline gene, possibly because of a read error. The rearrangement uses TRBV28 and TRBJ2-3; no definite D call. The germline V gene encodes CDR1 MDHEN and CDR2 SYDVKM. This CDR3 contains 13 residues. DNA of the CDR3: TGTGCCAGCAGTCCCGTTAGCAGAGATACGCAGTATTTT. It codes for CASSPVSRDTQYF.